The T cell receptor beta chain described here comes from a study of cytomegalovirus exposure and HLA in healthy donors. Study context: Unique TCR beta sequences numbering over 100 million came from 150 million to 200 million T cells in an earlier analysis.

General study points: TCR beta sequences reportedly predicted most subjects' HLA-A and HLA-B alleles accurately. Researchers catalogued some 160 TCR beta chains as cytomegalovirus-associated. Later analysis indicated greater clonal expansion among HLA-associated TCR beta chains than among equally common other chains.

Per the germline V gene, CDR1 is SGHNT and CDR2 is YYREEE (reference sequence). V was trimmed by 2 bases and J by 1 base, leaving 8 bases between them. CDR3 size: 14 residues. Notes on this clone: Its target is unknown.

PCR used 60 Vbeta primers and 13 Jbeta primers. The assay was immunoSEQ multiplex PCR, and TCRdb's table has in-frame clones only and misses some. This table holds about 60,000 clones. The origin of this receptor is a boy aged 5-17 years in good health and CMV-seronegative. The sample taken for sequencing was PBMCs. The chain combines TRBV5-4 with TRBJ2-3; D possibly corresponds to TRBD1 (6 bases). CDR3 coding DNA: TGTGCCAGCAGCTTTCGACAGGGCACAGATACGCAGTATTTT. Protein product: CASSFRQGTDTQYF. The full variable domain, in which reference TRBV5-4 and TRBJ2-3 provide the parts outside the CDR3, is ETGVTQSPTHLIKTRGQQVTLRCSSQSGHNTVSWYQQALGQGPQFIFQYYREEENGRGNFPPRFSGLQFPNYSSELNVNALELDDSALYLCASSFRQGTDTQYFGPGTRLTVL.